Listed below are T cell receptor beta chains from one sample, sequenced in a study of neoadjuvant nivolumab and ipilimumab in lung cancer. Sequencing was performed with immunoSEQ multiplex PCR; in TCRdb, only in-frame clones are kept and a portion is missing. Of some 38,000 clones in the sample, approximately 89% were seen once. The input for sequencing was peripheral blood, taken before neoadjuvant nivolumab, alone or with ipilimumab. These receptors originate from an adult with non-small cell lung cancer. Both conserved end residues are part of each CDR3. Fields, in order: V gene, D gene, J gene, clone size, CDR3 DNA, CDR3 protein. A D gene is named only where the DNA matches it firmly. Size tells how often a clone was seen (once, few, many) or the class of an expanded clone, and some rows leave it out.

TRBV30	NA	TRBJ1-1	NA	TGTGCCTGGAGTAAGGGAACAGGGCGCACTGAAGCTTTCTTT	CAWSKGTGRTEAFF
TRBV7-2	NA	TRBJ2-1	NA	TGTGCCAGCAGCTTCCCGGGACCCTACAATGAGCAGTTCTTC	CASSFPGPYNEQFF
TRBV18	NA	TRBJ2-1	NA	TGTGCCAGCTCACCAGTGACACCGAGCTCCTACAATGAGCAGTTCTTC	CASSPVTPSSYNEQFF
TRBV27	TRBD2	TRBJ2-7	NA	TGTGCCAGCAGTCAACTCCTAGCGGGAGCCTCCTACGAGCAGTACTTC	CASSQLLAGASYEQYF
TRBV4-1	TRBD2	TRBJ2-3	once	TGCGCCAGCAGCCAAAAGGGACTAGCGGGAGGGCACACAGATACGCAGTATTTT	CASSQKGLAGGHTDTQYF
TRBV19	TRBD1	TRBJ1-1	NA	TGTGCCAGTAGTAAACAGGGGGGCACTGAAGCTTTCTTT	CASSKQGGTEAFF
TRBV29-1	NA	TRBJ1-3	NA	TGCAGCGCTGGGGTGGGGGCTGGAAACACCATATATTTT	CSAGVGAGNTIYF
TRBV29-1	NA	TRBJ2-5	NA	TGCAGCGTTACAGAGAGTCAAGAGACCCAGTACTTC	CSVTESQETQYF
TRBV6-5	NA	TRBJ2-7	NA	TGTGCCAGCAGCCATCGGGAGGGGGCGTCCTACGAGCAGTACTTC	CASSHREGASYEQYF
TRBV5-4	NA	TRBJ2-3	NA	TGTGCCAGCAGCTTGGGTGGTCGGTACAGGGGAGGAGATACGCAGTATTTT	CASSLGGRYRGGDTQYF
TRBV19	NA	TRBJ1-5	NA	TGTGCCAGTATACAGGGCTGGAATCAGCCCCAGCATTTT	CASIQGWNQPQHF
TRBV11-1	NA	TRBJ2-6	NA	TGTGCCAGCAGCCTTATCGGTGGGGCCAACGTCCTGACTTTC	CASSLIGGANVLTF
TRBV5-1	NA	TRBJ2-1	NA	TGCGCCAGCACTCTGGCGGGACAATACAATGAGCAGTTCTTC	CASTLAGQYNEQFF
TRBV4-1	NA	TRBJ2-3	NA	TGCGCCAGCAGCCAAGATAGAGCCCAGGAGCTGTTGCAGTATTTT	CASSQDRAQELLQYF
TRBV7-2	TRBD2	TRBJ2-3	NA	TGTGCCAGCAGCAGACTAGCGGGATCGGGTCCAACAGATACGCAGTATTTT	CASSRLAGSGPTDTQYF
TRBV9	TRBD2	TRBJ2-1	once	TGTGCCAGCAGCGTAGCGGCTAGCGGGAGCAATGAGCAGTTCTTC	CASSVAASGSNEQFF
TRBV13	TRBD1	TRBJ2-2	NA	TGTGCCAGCAGCGGAGGGACAGGGGAGGCGCAAACCGGGGAGCTGTTTTTT	CASSGGTGEAQTGELFF
TRBV11-2	NA	TRBJ1-3	NA	TGTGCCAGCAGCCCCTGGGACACTACCTCTGGAAACACCATATATTTT	CASSPWDTTSGNTIYF
TRBV27	TRBD2	TRBJ2-7	NA	TGTGCCACCAAAGAGGGACTAGCGGCCTACGAGCAGTACTTC	CATKEGLAAYEQYF
TRBV4-3	NA	TRBJ2-1	NA	TGCGCCAGCAGCCAAGCTACCTCCGCGACCGGGACTTACAATGAGCAGTTCTTC	CASSQATSATGTYNEQFF
TRBV5-1	NA	TRBJ2-2	NA	TGCGCCAGCAGATCCGGGGAGGACACCGGGGAGCTGTTTTTT	CASRSGEDTGELFF
TRBV7-2	NA	TRBJ2-1	NA	TGTGCCAGCATGAGGCTAGCTAACAATGAGCAGTTCTTC	CASMRLANNEQFF
TRBV10-3	TRBD2	TRBJ2-6	NA	TGTGCCATCAGTGAACTAGCGGGGGCAGACTCTGGGGCCAACGTCCTGACTTTC	CAISELAGADSGANVLTF
TRBV6-5	NA	TRBJ1-1	NA	TGTGCCAGCAGTTACTCTACCCTCCGACACCACACTGAAGCTTTCTTT	CASSYSTLRHHTEAFF
TRBV15	TRBD2	TRBJ2-1	NA	TGTGCCACCAGCACCCCGGGAGGAAGCTCCTACAATGAGCAGTTCTTC	CATSTPGGSSYNEQFF
TRBV18	NA	TRBJ1-1	few	TGTGCCAGCTCTCAGACAGTGAACACTGAAGCTTTCTTT	CASSQTVNTEAFF
TRBV10-3	TRBD1	TRBJ2-7	NA	TGTGCCGTATGGACAGGGGTCTCCTCCTCCTACGAGCAGTACTTC	CAVWTGVSSSYEQYF
TRBV5-1	TRBD2	TRBJ2-5	NA	TGCGCCAGCAGCAGCGGGGCGGGCTTCCAAGAGACCCAGTACTTC	CASSSGAGFQETQYF
TRBV14	NA	TRBJ2-5	NA	TGTGCCAGCAGCGGGAAAGAGACCCAGTACTTC	CASSGKETQYF
TRBV18	NA	TRBJ1-4	NA	TGTGCCAGCTCACCAATCGAGGCGGGCGGTAATGAAAAACTGTTTTTT	CASSPIEAGGNEKLFF
TRBV4-2	NA	TRBJ1-1	NA	TGTGCCAGCAGCCAAGACGACAGGATGAACACTGAAGCTTTCTTT	CASSQDDRMNTEAFF
TRBV5-1	TRBD1	TRBJ2-1	NA	TGCGCCAGCAGCTTGGGCGTAACAGGGGGCGGGTACAATGAGCAGTTCTTC	CASSLGVTGGGYNEQFF
TRBV4-1	NA	TRBJ1-1	NA	TGCGCCAGCAGCCTTGTGGCACAAAACACTGAAGCTTTCTTT	CASSLVAQNTEAFF
TRBV11-3	NA	TRBJ2-7	once	TGTGCCAGCAGCTTAGAGGGACGTAGCTCCTACGAGCAGTACTTC	CASSLEGRSSYEQYF
TRBV6-1	NA	TRBJ1-1	NA	TGTGCCAGCAGTGAATGGTATGGCAAAAAGAACACTGAAGCTTTCTTT	CASSEWYGKKNTEAFF
TRBV10-1	NA	TRBJ2-1	NA	TGCGCCAGCTCGGAAACCTACAATGAGCAGTTCTTC	CASSETYNEQFF
TRBV5-1	TRBD2	TRBJ2-1	NA	TGCGCCAGCAGCACCCCGGGACTAGCTGGCAATGAGCAGTTCTTC	CASSTPGLAGNEQFF
TRBV7-2	NA	TRBJ2-1	NA	TGTGCCAGCAGCCTGCACCAGGGGAATGAGCAGTTCTTC	CASSLHQGNEQFF
TRBV13	TRBD2	TRBJ2-7	NA	TGTGCCAGCAGCCCACGCAGCGGGAGTCGGACCTACGAGCAGTACTTC	CASSPRSGSRTYEQYF
TRBV5-4	NA	TRBJ1-2	NA	TGTGCCAGCAGCTGGACGGGGAAAGAGGCAGACTACACCTTC	CASSWTGKEADYTF